This record covers a single T cell receptor (beta chain). This entry comes from a study of blood T cell repertoires in COVID-19. Germline assignment: CDR1 ENHRY and CDR2 SYGVKD. The CDR3 is 12 amino acids. V lost 4 bases and J 4 bases, leaving 6 bases between the germline ends. Per the original data handling: Amplification of reference gene primers was used by the study to estimate nucleated cell counts. Generated by immunoSEQ multiplex PCR, the TCRdb table keeps only in-frame clones and is missing some. V and J calls and clone size are copied from that table; D and trimming were computed from the DNA. The table lists about 260,000 clones, 91% of them singletons, with 2% to 3% in the top ten.

The sequence was collected from a person aged 18 to 30 with COVID-19, enrolled during active disease. Sample: peripheral blood. This chain joins TRBV10-3 and TRBJ2-3; D gene unclear. The CDR3 DNA reads as TGTGCCATCAGTGGATCGGCAGATACGCAGTATTTT. It codes for CAISGSADTQYF.